This T cell receptor (beta chain) was captured by sequencing in a study of technical replicates of blood from a handful of donors. Data came from immunoSEQ multiplex PCR; TCRdb stores just in-frame clones and leaves some out. The sample has some 70,000 clones, around 95% seen once. The V segment lost 1 base and the J segment 2 bases; nucleotides outside the gene matches: 6. This CDR3 has 16 amino acids. Germline V lookup: CDR1 MDHEN, CDR2 SYDVKM. The receptor's source is a human donor in good health. Sequenced: T cells isolated from PBMCs. The chain carries TRBV28 and TRBJ2-5; TRBD1 agrees at 8 bases. The DNA for the CDR3 is TGTGCCAGCAGTTTATTAGGGACAGGCCTTCAAGAGACCCAGTACTTC. Its protein is CASSLLGTGLQETQYF.